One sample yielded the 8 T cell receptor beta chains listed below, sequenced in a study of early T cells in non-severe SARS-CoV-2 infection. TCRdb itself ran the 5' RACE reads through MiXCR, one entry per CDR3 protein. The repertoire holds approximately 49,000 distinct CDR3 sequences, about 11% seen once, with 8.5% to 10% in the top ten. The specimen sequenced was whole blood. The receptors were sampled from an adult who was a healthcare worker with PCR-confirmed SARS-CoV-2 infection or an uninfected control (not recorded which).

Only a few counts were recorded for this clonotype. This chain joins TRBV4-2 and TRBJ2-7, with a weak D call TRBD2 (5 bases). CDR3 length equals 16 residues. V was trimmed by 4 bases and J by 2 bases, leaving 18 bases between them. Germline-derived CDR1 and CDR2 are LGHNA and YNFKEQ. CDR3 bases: TGTGCCAGCAGCCCCCACCGGGGTGGGAGCCCCTACGAGCAGTACTTC. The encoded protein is CASSPHRGGSPYEQYF.

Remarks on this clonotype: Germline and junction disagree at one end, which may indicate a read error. The CDR3 nucleotides are TGTGCCAGCAGCCTTCCGGGACAGAACTCTGAAGCTTTCTTT. Protein: CASSLPGQNSEAFF. This rearrangement joins TRBV14 to TRBJ1-1; 7 bases are shared with TRBD1. The length of the CDR3 is 14 residues. The germline V gene has CDR1 SGHDN and CDR2 FVKESK.

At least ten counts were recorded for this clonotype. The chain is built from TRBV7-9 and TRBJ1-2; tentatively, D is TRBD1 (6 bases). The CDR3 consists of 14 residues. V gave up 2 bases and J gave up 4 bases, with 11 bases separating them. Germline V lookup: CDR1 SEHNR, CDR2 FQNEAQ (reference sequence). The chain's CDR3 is CASSLLTGSYGYTF. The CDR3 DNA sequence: TGTGCCAGCAGCTTACTGACAGGCTCCTATGGCTACACCTTC.

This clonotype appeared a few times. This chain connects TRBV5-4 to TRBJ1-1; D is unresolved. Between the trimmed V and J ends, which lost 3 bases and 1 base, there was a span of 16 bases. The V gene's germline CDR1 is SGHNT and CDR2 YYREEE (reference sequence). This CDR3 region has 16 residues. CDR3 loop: CASSSGVKGKNTEAFF. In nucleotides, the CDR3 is TGTGCCAGCAGCTCGGGCGTGAAGGGAAAGAACACTGAAGCTTTCTTT. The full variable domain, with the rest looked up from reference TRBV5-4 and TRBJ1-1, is ETGVTQSPTHLIKTRGQQVTLRCSSQSGHNTVSWYQQALGQGPQFIFQYYREEENGRGNFPPRFSGLQFPNYSSELNVNALELDDSALYLCASSSGVKGKNTEAFFGQGTRLTVV.

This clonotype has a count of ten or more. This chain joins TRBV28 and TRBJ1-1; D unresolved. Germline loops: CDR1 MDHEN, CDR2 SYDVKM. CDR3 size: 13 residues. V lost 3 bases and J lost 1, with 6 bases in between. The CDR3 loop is CASSFVGNTEAFF. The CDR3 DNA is TGTGCCAGCAGTTTCGTAGGGAACACTGAAGCTTTCTTT.

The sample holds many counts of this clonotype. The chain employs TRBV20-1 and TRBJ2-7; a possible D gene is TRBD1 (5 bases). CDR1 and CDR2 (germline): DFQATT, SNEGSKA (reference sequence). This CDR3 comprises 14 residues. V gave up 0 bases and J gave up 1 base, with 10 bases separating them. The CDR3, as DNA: TGCAGTGCTAGAGAGTCAGGGAAATCCTACGAGCAGTACTTC. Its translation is CSARESGKSYEQYF.

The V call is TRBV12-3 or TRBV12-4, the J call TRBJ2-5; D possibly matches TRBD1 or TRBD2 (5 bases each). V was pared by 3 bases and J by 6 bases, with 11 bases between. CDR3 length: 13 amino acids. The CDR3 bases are TGTGCCAGCAGTTTGTCCGGGGCGAAGACCCAGTACTTC. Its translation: CASSLSGAKTQYF.

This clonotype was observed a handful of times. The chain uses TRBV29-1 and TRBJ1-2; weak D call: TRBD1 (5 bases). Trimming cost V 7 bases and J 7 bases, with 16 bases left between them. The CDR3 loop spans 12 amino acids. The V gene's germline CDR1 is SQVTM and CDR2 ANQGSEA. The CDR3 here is CSAGGDAAGYTF. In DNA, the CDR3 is TGCAGCGCTGGGGGGGATGCTGCTGGCTACACCTTC. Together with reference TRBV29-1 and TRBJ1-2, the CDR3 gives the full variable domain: SAVISQKPSRDICQRGTSLTIQCQVDSQVTMMFWYRQQPGQSLTLIATANQGSEATYESGFVIDKFPISRPNLTFSTLTVSNMSPEDSSIYLCSAGGDAAGYTFGSGTRLTVV.